These T cell receptor beta chains were read from a single sample in a study of cytomegalovirus exposure and HLA in healthy donors. Clones were sequenced by immunoSEQ multiplex PCR, and TCRdb holds only the in-frame ones, with some missing. This sample yields 200,000 to 250,000 clones, of which around four fifths are seen a single time; over 3.5% belongs to the top ten. Sequences were obtained from PBMCs. The receptor source for this set is a male donor in good health and CMV-seronegative. The CDR3 runs from the conserved cysteine through the conserved F or W. The D gene is left open where the match is weak. Not every row has a clone size; where given, it reads once, few, many or a size class.

abundance	d_gene	v_gene	j_gene	CDR3nt	CDR3aa
.	.	TRBV27	TRBJ1-1	TGTGCCAGCAGTTTACGAGGGGAAGCTTTCTTT	CASSLRGEAFF
few	TRBD2	TRBV6-5	TRBJ2-3	TGTGCCAGCAGTGATTGGGGGAGGGGAGATACGCAGTATTTT	CASSDWGRGDTQYF
.	.	TRBV28	TRBJ2-1	TGTGCCAGCACCCTCTTAGATTCCTATGAGCAGTTCTTC	CASTLLDSYEQFF
.	TRBD1	TRBV27	TRBJ2-3	TGTGCCAGCAGTGACGAGGGACAGGGGCTAGATACGCAGTATTTT	CASSDEGQGLDTQYF
.	TRBD2	TRBV19	TRBJ2-3	TGTGCCAGTAGTCTCCCTGGGGGACTAGCGGGAGGGCCCACAGATACGCAGTATTTT	CASSLPGGLAGGPTDTQYF
.	.	TRBV29-1	TRBJ1-1	TGCAGCGTTGAGGCATTTGGGAACACTGAAGCTTTCTTT	CSVEAFGNTEAFF
.	.	TRBV5-1	TRBJ2-3	TGCGCCAGCACCGAGGCTTCCACAGATACGCAGTATTTT	CASTEASTDTQYF
few	TRBD1	TRBV6-1	TRBJ1-5	TGTGCCAGCAGTGCCCGGACAGGGGTGAGCAATCAGCCCCAGCATTTT	CASSARTGVSNQPQHF
.	TRBD1	TRBV10-2	TRBJ2-7	TGCGCCAGCACTTTGACAGGGGGCTACGAGCAGTACTTC	CASTLTGGYEQYF
.	.	TRBV9	TRBJ1-2	TGTGCCAGCAGCGTAGATGCTCAGAATGGCTACACCTTC	CASSVDAQNGYTF
.	TRBD2	TRBV4-2	TRBJ2-7	TGTGCCAGCAGCCACCAAACGGGAGGGCTACGGTACGAGCAGTACTTC	CASSHQTGGLRYEQYF
.	.	TRBV6-5	TRBJ1-2	TGTGCCAGCAGCCCACCAGGGTCTGGAGGCTACACCTTC	CASSPPGSGGYTF
.	TRBD2	TRBV5-4	TRBJ2-1	TGTGCCAGCATAGTGGGGACTAGTAGTGAGCAGTTCTTC	CASIVGTSSEQFF
.	.	TRBV18	TRBJ2-1	TGTGCCAGCTCACCCTTCCTGCTAGGGGAGGAGTCCTACAATGAGCAGTTCTTC	CASSPFLLGEESYNEQFF
few	TRBD2	TRBV9	TRBJ2-3	TGTGCCAGCAGCGTAGCGTTGCGGGAGAGGGATACGCAGTATTTT	CASSVALRERDTQYF
once	.	TRBV28	TRBJ1-2	TGTGCCAGCGGGGGGAGGAGGGGCTACACCTTC	CASGGRRGYTF
.	TRBD1	TRBV28	TRBJ2-7	TGTGCCAGCAGTTTACCAGGGGGCTCCTACGAGCAGTACTTC	CASSLPGGSYEQYF
.	TRBD1	TRBV27	TRBJ1-2	TGTGCCAGCAGTTTATCGGACAGGGGTGCCAACTATGGCTACACCTTC	CASSLSDRGANYGYTF
.	.	TRBV21-1	TRBJ2-3	TGTGCCAGCAGCAAAGGTGGTGCGGGGGCGGGGGGTACGCAGTATTTT	CASSKGGAGAGGTQYF
.	TRBD1	TRBV12-5	TRBJ2-1	TGTGCTAGTGCCAGGACCACAGGGGGCAATGAGCAGTTCTTC	CASARTTGGNEQFF
.	.	TRBV28	TRBJ2-7	TGTGCCAGCAGTTATGGGCAGTCCTACGAGCAGTACTTC	CASSYGQSYEQYF
.	.	TRBV7-9	TRBJ1-2	TGTGCCAGCAGCTTAGTAGGGACACTCCTTGGTGGCTACACCTTC	CASSLVGTLLGGYTF
once	TRBD2	TRBV18	TRBJ2-1	TGTGCCAGCTCACTTTACGTGGCTAGCGGGAACAATGAGCAGTTCTTC	CASSLYVASGNNEQFF
.	TRBD2	TRBV11-3	TRBJ2-3	TGTGCCAGCAGTGATGGGAGGGCCCCCGCTGTCGCAGATACGCAGTATTTT	CASSDGRAPAVADTQYF
.	.	TRBV18	TRBJ2-7	TGTGCCAGCTCACACCTCCGGGACAATTCCTACGAGCAGTACTTC	CASSHLRDNSYEQYF
once	TRBD2	TRBV27	TRBJ2-1	TGTGCCAGCAGTGTAGGTAGCGGGAGGCCTTACAATGAGCAGTTCTTC	CASSVGSGRPYNEQFF
few	TRBD1	TRBV5-1	TRBJ1-2	TGCGCCAGCAGCGCGGACAGGGACGGCTACACCTTC	CASSADRDGYTF
once	.	TRBV27	TRBJ2-5	TGTGCCAGCAGTCGAGGCCCGATTTGGGAGACCCAGTACTTC	CASSRGPIWETQYF
.	.	TRBV5-8	TRBJ1-1	TGTGCCAGCAGCTTGAAACTTACTGAAGCTTTCTTT	CASSLKLTEAFF
.	.	TRBV29-1	TRBJ2-7	TGCAGCGTTGAAGATGGTGCGACTAGCTCCTACGAGCAGTACTTC	CSVEDGATSSYEQYF
few	.	TRBV4-1	TRBJ1-4	TGCGCCAGCGGACTGACGGCGGACTATAATGAAAAACTGTTTTTT	CASGLTADYNEKLFF
.	.	TRBV2	TRBJ2-4	TGTGCCAGCATTCTTGCAGTTGGGGCGAACATTCAGTACTTC	CASILAVGANIQYF
.	TRBD1	TRBV7-9	TRBJ1-5	TGTGCCATCCTGACAGGGGATAGAAGCAATCAGCCCCAGCATTTT	CAILTGDRSNQPQHF
.	.	TRBV9	TRBJ2-5	TGTGCCAGCAGCCCTACCCTCGTGGCGGGGCAAGAGACCCAGTACTTC	CASSPTLVAGQETQYF
.	TRBD1	TRBV28	TRBJ2-5	TGTGCCGGGGGGACAGGGCCAAAAGAGCAGTACTTC	CAGGTGPKEQYF
once	TRBD1	TRBV19	TRBJ1-3	TGTGCCAGTAGTATAGAGATGGGGACAGCCTCTGGAAACACCATATATTTT	CASSIEMGTASGNTIYF
.	TRBD2	TRBV5-6	TRBJ2-1	TGTGCCAGCAGCACCGGACTAGCGGTAGGTGAGCAGTTCTTC	CASSTGLAVGEQFF
.	TRBD1	TRBV7-6	TRBJ2-7	TGTGCCAGCAGCTTAGAGGGACAGGGCCGGGCCTACGAGCAGTACTTC	CASSLEGQGRAYEQYF
once	.	TRBV5-1	TRBJ2-2	TGCGCCAGCAGCTTGGGTCTGACCGGGGAGCTGTTTTTT	CASSLGLTGELFF
.	.	TRBV6-5	TRBJ1-2	TGTGCCAGCAGTACCAGACGCGGGGATATCTATGGCTACACCTTC	CASSTRRGDIYGYTF
few	TRBD2	TRBV5-6	TRBJ2-7	TGTGCCAGCAGCTCCTTACTAGCGGGCGCCTCCTACGAGCAGTACTTC	CASSSLLAGASYEQYF
.	.	TRBV12-5	TRBJ2-7	TGTGCTAGTGGTTCTGGGGGGTCCGACGAGCAGTACTTC	CASGSGGSDEQYF
.	.	TRBV5-1	TRBJ2-1	TGCGCCAGCAGCCACGGCCCCGTGGGAAGGGGTTCTAGGGATGAGCAGTTCTTC	CASSHGPVGRGSRDEQFF
.	.	TRBV9	TRBJ2-3	TGTGCCAGCAGCGTAGATCAGGGCGCCGCCACAGATACGCAGTATTTT	CASSVDQGAATDTQYF
.	.	TRBV4-1	TRBJ2-3	TGCGCCAGCAGCCAAGAAGCGCGGCTCAATACGCAGTATTTT	CASSQEARLNTQYF
.	.	TRBV5-1	TRBJ1-6	TGCGCCAGCAGCGACCCCCGCGGGGGGGATTCACCCCTCCACTTT	CASSDPRGGDSPLHF
.	.	TRBV30	TRBJ1-3	TGTGCCTGGAGTGTAGCGGGGGGAAACACCATATATTTT	CAWSVAGGNTIYF
.	TRBD1	TRBV28	TRBJ2-7	TGTGCCAGCAGGAGGACAGGGTGGGGCGAGCAGTACTTC	CASRRTGWGEQYF
.	TRBD1	TRBV5-4	TRBJ2-1	TGTGCCAGCAGCTTCGATACAGGGGCCTACAATGAGCAGTTCTTC	CASSFDTGAYNEQFF
.	TRBD1	TRBV28	TRBJ1-5	TGTGCCAGCAGAGCCGGGACAGGGAGCAATCAGCCCCAGCATTTT	CASRAGTGSNQPQHF
.	TRBD1	TRBV11-2	TRBJ1-5	TGTGCCAGCAGCTCAGAAAGACAGGGAGGATTTAGCAATCAGCCCCAGCATTTT	CASSSERQGGFSNQPQHF
.	.	TRBV9	TRBJ2-7	TGTGCCAGCAGCCCCCCCCTGCGGGGCGAGCAGTACTTC	CASSPPLRGEQYF
once	.	TRBV19	TRBJ1-2	TGTGCCAGTAGTATGAGGCGGACTGACCCCTATGGCTACACCTTC	CASSMRRTDPYGYTF
once	TRBD2	TRBV20-1	TRBJ2-5	TGCAGTGCCCGGGGGGGGGAGACCCAGTACTTC	CSARGGETQYF
once	.	TRBV9	TRBJ1-1	TGTGCCAGCAGCCCCTCGGGGTACATGAACACTGAAGCTTTCTTT	CASSPSGYMNTEAFF
.	.	TRBV2	TRBJ2-5	TGTGCCAGCAGTGAGCCTAAAGAGACCCAGTACTTC	CASSEPKETQYF
once	.	TRBV6-5	TRBJ1-2	TGTGCCAGCAGTTACTCGGCAGGGGACGGCTATGGCTACACCTTC	CASSYSAGDGYGYTF
.	.	TRBV19	TRBJ1-1	TGTGCCAGTAGTTTCGGGGGGGTAAACACTGAAGCTTTCTTT	CASSFGGVNTEAFF
.	TRBD2	TRBV7-8	TRBJ2-7	TGTGCCAGCAGCCCACTAGCGAGTTCGTCCTACGAGCAGTACTTC	CASSPLASSSYEQYF